This TCR beta chain was documented in a study of blood T cell repertoires in COVID-19. Germline CDR1 and CDR2: MNHEY and SMNVEV (reference sequence). The CDR3 is made up of 14 amino acids. The V end was cut by 2 bases, the J end by 5 bases, with 10 bases between. Some clones are missing from TCRdb's copy, which holds only in-frame ones; the method was immunoSEQ multiplex PCR. The table lists hundreds of thousands of clones, 88% of them singletons, with approximately 1.2% in the top ten. Source material: PBMCs or T cells enriched from blood (not recorded which). The TCR was taken from a middle-aged woman with acute COVID-19. The chain joins TRBV27 to TRBJ1-5, with D possibly TRBD1 on 5 matching bases. The CDR3 nucleotides read TGTGCCAGCAGTTTACAGGGTTTGGATCAGCCCCAGCATTTT. Its translation is CASSLQGLDQPQHF.